Presented here are 32 T cell receptor beta chains from one specimen sequenced in a study of cytomegalovirus exposure and HLA in healthy donors. The PCR used 60 Vbeta and 13 Jbeta primers. The assay was immunoSEQ multiplex PCR, and TCRdb's table has in-frame clones only and misses some. This table holds approximately 290,000 clones, 75% to 90% found once. The sample comprised PBMCs. The receptors were gathered from a girl aged 2-9 years in good health and CMV-seronegative.

J is TRBJ2-2 and V is TRBV4-2; D unresolved. Germline V gene sequence: CDR1 LGHNA, CDR2 YNFKEQ. The CDR3 consists of 18 residues. Trimming took off 2 bases at V and 5 bases at J, with 21 bases between the two ends. CDR3 in amino acids: CASSQRPQLNPRTGELFF. CDR3 bases: TGTGCCAGCAGCCAAAGGCCACAACTAAATCCGAGGACCGGGGAGCTGTTTTTT.

V usage is TRBV5-5 and J usage is TRBJ2-3; the D is unclear. Germline CDR1 and CDR2: SGHKS and YYEKEE (reference sequence). V lost 4 bases to trimming and J lost 12 bases, with 15 bases between them. This CDR3 contains 12 residues. In DNA form, the CDR3 reads TGTGCCAGCAGCGCCGGCCCGTCTAGACAGTATTTT. This encodes CASSAGPSRQYF.

On this clone: Other nucleotide sequences in the sample specify the same CDR3. This chain uses TRBV19 with TRBJ1-4; weak D call: TRBD1 (6 bases). Per germline, CDR1 LNHDA and CDR2 SQIVND (reference sequence). This CDR3 contains 14 residues. V was trimmed by 9 bases and J by 0 bases, leaving 11 bases between them. The CDR3 coding sequence is TGTGCCAGCCGCACAGGGTCAACTAATGAAAAACTGTTTTTT. As protein: CASRTGSTNEKLFF.

This sequence joins TRBV5-6 and TRBJ1-4; 7 nucleotides agree with TRBD1. The CDR3 is 15 amino acids. The V and J ends lost 4 bases and 4 bases, in that order; junction bases with no gene match: 7. In germline, CDR1 is SGHDT, CDR2 YYEEEE. CDR3 sequence (DNA): TGTGCCAGCAGCGCCTTGGACAGGAATAATGAAAAACTGTTTTTT. Amino acid sequence: CASSALDRNNEKLFF.

CDR3 sequence: CASSQGPYEQYF. DNA of the CDR3: TGTGCCAGCAGCCAGGGGCCCTACGAGCAGTACTTC. V and J are TRBV7-9 and TRBJ2-5; perhaps TRBD1 as D (6 bases). TRBJ2-7 explains the end of the DNA better; the J call may be wrong. CDR1 is SEHNR and CDR2 is FQNEAQ in the germline V gene (reference sequence). This CDR3 comprises 12 residues.

This clone appeared once. This rearrangement joins TRBV29-1 to TRBJ1-1, with a possible D match to TRBD1 (5 bases). The ends were cut back, 7 bases at V and 3 bases at J, with 12 bases in the middle. From germline, CDR1 is SQVTM and CDR2 ANQGSEA. This CDR3 has 12 residues. CDR3 in DNA: TGCAGCGCATCCGGGGGTGACACTGAAGCTTTCTTT. The encoded protein is CSASGGDTEAFF.

The rearrangement uses TRBV2 and TRBJ2-4, with 8 nucleotides matching TRBD2. The trim removed 4 bases at V and 0 bases at J, leaving 5 bases unmatched. The CDR3 consists of 16 residues. Germline V CDR1 and CDR2: SNHLY, FYNNEI. The CDR3 reads CASSAGGDIAKNIQYF. CDR3 bases: TGTGCCAGCAGTGCGGGAGGGGACATAGCCAAAAACATTCAGTACTTC.

The CDR3 loop is CASSGRQGKGYNEQFF. Written as DNA, the CDR3 is TGTGCCAGCAGCGGTAGACAGGGAAAAGGCTACAATGAGCAGTTCTTC. This rearrangement joins TRBV5-4 to TRBJ2-1; TRBD1 matches at 7 bases. Germline values: CDR1 SGHNT, CDR2 YYREEE (reference sequence). The CDR3 covers 16 residues. V shed 4 bases, J shed 3 bases, and the junction held 10 bases outside the gene matches.

V usage is TRBV6-6 and J usage is TRBJ1-2; 7 nucleotides match TRBD1. The germline gives CDR1 MNHNY, CDR2 SVGAGI (reference sequence). The length of the CDR3 is 14 residues. Trimming removed 5 bases from V and 4 bases from J; junction bases left unmatched: 7. CDR3 residues: CASSDREAVYGYTF. The CDR3 DNA sequence: TGTGCCAGCAGTGACAGGGAGGCAGTCTATGGCTACACCTTC.

This chain links TRBV4-1 with TRBJ2-7; TRBD2 aligns across 9 bases. V lost 3 bases to trimming and J lost 4 bases; unmatched junction nucleotides: 7. This CDR3 has 15 residues. Per germline, CDR1 MGHRA and CDR2 YSYEKL. The CDR3 coding sequence is TGCGCCAGCAGCCAGTCAAACGCGGGGGGGTACGAGCAGTACTTC. This codes for CASSQSNAGGYEQYF.

The sample holds a few counts of this clone. The chain employs TRBV23-1 and TRBJ1-1, with D perhaps matching TRBD1 (5 bases). TRBV23-1 is noted as an ORF with a role that remains uncertain. This CDR3 is 16 amino acids long. V lost 3 bases to trimming and J lost 4 bases, with 18 bases between them. CDR3: CASSHPIQGVGTEAFF. CDR3 nucleotide sequence: TGCGCCAGCAGTCACCCGATCCAGGGTGTTGGCACTGAAGCTTTCTTT.

This chain links TRBV29-1 with TRBJ1-2; TRBD1 is a possible D gene (5 bases). Looked up from germline, CDR1 is SQVTM and CDR2 is ANQGSEA. Trimming left V 4 bases short and J 4 bases short, with 16 bases between. The CDR3 runs 14 residues. CDR3 amino acids: CSVGSGIVLYGYTF. CDR3 sequence (DNA): TGCAGCGTTGGTTCAGGGATCGTCCTCTATGGCTACACCTTC.

This sequence joins TRBV30 and TRBJ2-5, with a possible D match to TRBD1 (5 bases). Per the germline V gene, CDR1 is GTSNPN and CDR2 is SVGIG (reference sequence). The ends were cut back, 2 bases at V and 4 bases at J, with 17 bases in the middle. CDR3 size: 15 residues. CDR3 in DNA: TGTGCCTGGAGTCATCTTGGGGCCCTCTTAGAGACCCAGTACTTC. It is translated as CAWSHLGALLETQYF.

This clone was counted once. This sequence joins TRBV7-2 and TRBJ2-5, with 7 bases aligning to TRBD2. The germline V gene encodes CDR1 SGHTA and CDR2 FQGNSA. The CDR3 runs to 16 residues. The junction had 9 bases not matched to a gene; V was cut back by 3 bases and J by 2 bases. CDR3 sequence reads: CASSLGPGGGQETQYF. In nucleotides, the CDR3 is TGTGCCAGCAGCTTGGGGCCGGGCGGGGGACAAGAGACCCAGTACTTC.

V usage is TRBV2 and J usage is TRBJ2-5; 12 nucleotides agree with TRBD2. V lost 1 base and J lost 5; bases outside the gene matches: 2. The CDR3 length is 15 residues. From germline, CDR1 is SNHLY and CDR2 FYNNEI. CDR3 protein: CASSEGLAGGETQYF. As DNA, the CDR3 is TGTGCCAGCAGTGAAGGGCTAGCGGGAGGGGAGACCCAGTACTTC.

The chain uses TRBV25-1 and TRBJ1-2; 10 bases agree with TRBD1. The CDR3 has 15 amino acids. V dropped 4 bases and J dropped 3; count of bases not matched to a gene: 5. Looked up from germline, CDR1 is MGHDK and CDR2 is SYGVNS. CDR3 coding DNA: TGTGCCAGCAGTGGCCGGGACAGGGGAGACTATGGCTACACCTTC. Protein: CASSGRDRGDYGYTF.

CDR3 region: CASRQDRHGYTF. The DNA of the CDR3 is TGTGCCAGCAGGCAGGACAGACATGGCTACACCTTC. V and J are TRBV5-4 and TRBJ1-2, with D tentatively TRBD1 (6 bases). This CDR3 contains 12 residues. Germline V gives CDR1 SGHNT, CDR2 YYREEE (reference sequence). Trimming cost V 5 bases and J 6 bases, with 11 bases left between them.

There are a few counts of this clone. The V call is TRBV5-1, the J call TRBJ2-1; TRBD2 matches at 14 bases. Germline loops: CDR1 SGHRS, CDR2 YFSETQ. This CDR3 is 17 amino acids long. The junction had 4 bases not matched to a gene; V was cut back by 4 bases and J by 1 base. The DNA for the CDR3 is TGCGCCAGCAGCCCGGGACTAGCGGGAGTTTCCTACAATGAGCAGTTCTTC. Its protein is CASSPGLAGVSYNEQFF.

This clone was counted only a few times. The J gene is TRBJ2-7, the V gene TRBV27; 8 bases map to TRBD2. CDR3 length: 17 amino acids. The V segment lost 1 base and the J segment 7 bases; nucleotides outside the gene matches: 15. In germline, CDR1 is MNHEY, CDR2 SMNVEV (reference sequence). CDR3 loop: CASSLFRSSGILGEQYF. The CDR3 DNA reads as TGTGCCAGCAGTTTATTTCGCAGTAGCGGGATCTTGGGGGAGCAGTACTTC.

The chain links TRBV11-2 to TRBJ2-1; 11 bases align to TRBD2. The germline CDR1 and CDR2 sequences are SGHAT and FQNNGV. V lost 4 bases to trimming and J lost 4 bases; unmatched junction nucleotides: 3. This CDR3 region has 15 residues. CDR3 loop: CASSSGTSGYNEQFF. Here the CDR3 DNA reads TGTGCCAGCAGCTCGGGGACTAGCGGTTACAATGAGCAGTTCTTC.

This clone was seen just once. The rearrangement links TRBV19 to TRBJ1-2, with D possibly being TRBD1 (6 bases). CDR3 length: 14 amino acids. The germline V gene encodes CDR1 LNHDA and CDR2 SQIVND (reference sequence). The ends were cut back, 1 base at V and 1 base at J, with 7 bases in the middle. CDR3 amino acids: CASSIGTVNYGYTF. The DNA of the CDR3 is TGTGCCAGTAGTATAGGGACAGTTAACTATGGCTACACCTTC.

The chain combines TRBV7-6 with TRBJ2-4, with TRBD2 matching over 8 bases. Germline V gene lookup returns CDR1 SGHVS and CDR2 FNYEAQ. The CDR3 has 19 amino acids. J gave up 1 base and V 1 base, and 12 bases lay outside the gene matches. The DNA of the CDR3 is TGTGCCAGCAGCTTAGAACCCCATTTTCGCGGGGGGGCCAAAAACATTCAGTACTTC. Protein: CASSLEPHFRGGAKNIQYF.

The rearrangement joins TRBV7-3 to TRBJ2-2, with D possibly TRBD2 on 5 matching bases. Germline V gene sequence: CDR1 SGHTA, CDR2 FQGTGA. This CDR3 spans 12 amino acids. The V gene lost 6 bases and the J gene lost 3 bases, with 5 bases spanning the gap. In DNA, the CDR3 is TGTGCCAGCAGGGAGGACACCGGGGAGCTGTTTTTT. Translating it yields CASREDTGELFF.

This chain uses TRBV6-5 with TRBJ2-7; 7 bases fit TRBD2. The CDR3 spans 14 residues. After removal of 3 bases from V and 2 bases from J, the junction contained 4 bases not matched to a gene. Germline V gene lookup returns CDR1 MNHEY and CDR2 SVGAGI. This chain's CDR3 is CASSYGGSPYEQYF. The DNA of the CDR3 is TGTGCCAGCAGTTATGGCGGGAGCCCCTACGAGCAGTACTTC.

The gene calls are TRBV6-5 and TRBJ2-7, with TRBD2 matching over 8 bases. The V gene end was trimmed by 2 bases and the J gene end by 2 bases; junction bases not matched to a gene: 5. The CDR3 spans 15 residues. Germline CDR1 reads MNHEY; CDR2 reads SVGAGI. The CDR3 sequence: CASSYHTGGAYEQYF. For the CDR3, the DNA is TGTGCCAGCAGTTACCATACGGGGGGGGCCTACGAGCAGTACTTC.

J is TRBJ1-1 and V is TRBV4-1; D is unresolved. Germline V gene lookup returns CDR1 MGHRA and CDR2 YSYEKL. V was shortened by 1 base and J by 2 bases, with 8 bases between the two germline ends. This CDR3 has 14 residues. In nucleotides, the CDR3 is TGCGCCAGCAGCCAAGTTAGCCTTAACACTGAAGCTTTCTTT. This sequence encodes CASSQVSLNTEAFF.

CDR3 region: CASSQREPANTGELFF. CDR3 sequence (DNA): TGCGCCAGCAGTCAGCGGGAGCCCGCGAACACCGGGGAGCTGTTTTTT. This chain uses TRBV23-1 with TRBJ2-2; 7 nucleotides align to TRBD2. TRBV23-1 is filed as an ORF, its function uncertain. V gave up 3 bases and J gave up 0 bases; unmatched junction bases: 4. The CDR3 is 16 residues long.

V and J are TRBV10-2 and TRBJ2-1; D gene uncertain. Germline lookup yields CDR1 WSHSY and CDR2 SAAADI. The CDR3 spans 13 residues. V lost 6 bases and J 10 bases, leaving 16 bases between the germline ends. The CDR3 DNA reads TGCGCCAGCAGGGGCCCATCGGTTTGGGAGCAGTTCTTC. Its protein product is CASRGPSVWEQFF.

The chain employs TRBV9 and TRBJ2-1; no firm D call. V was trimmed by 0 bases and J by 10 bases, leaving 14 bases between them. Germline CDR1 SGDLS, CDR2 YYNGEE. The CDR3 has 14 amino acids. The CDR3, as DNA: TGTGCCAGCAGCGTAGGACCCCGGAGTAACGAGCAGTTCTTC. Translating it yields CASSVGPRSNEQFF. The entire variable domain, with the rest obtained from reference TRBV9 and TRBJ2-1, is as follows: DSGVTQTPKHLITATGQRVTLRCSPRSGDLSVYWYQQSLDQGLQFLIQYYNGEERAKGNILERFSAQQFPDLHSELNLSSLELGDSALYFCASSVGPRSNEQFFGPGTRLTVL.

The chain uses TRBV6-5 and TRBJ2-3, with 8 bases identical to TRBD2. In germline, CDR1 is MNHEY, CDR2 SVGAGI. This CDR3 has 15 residues. V lost 4 bases, J lost 3 bases, and 6 bases stayed unmatched. Here the CDR3 reads CASSSSLAGTDTQYF. CDR3 nucleotides: TGTGCCAGCAGTTCCTCCTTAGCGGGAACAGATACGCAGTATTTT.

The genes are TRBV6-5 and TRBJ2-5, with D possibly being TRBD2 (6 bases). Germline assignment: CDR1 MNHEY and CDR2 SVGAGI. V was clipped by 0 bases and J by 11 bases, with 13 bases between them. This CDR3 spans 13 amino acids. CDR3 coding DNA: TGTGCCAGCAGTTACTCCCGCCGCCGGGAGCAGTACTTC. Protein: CASSYSRRREQYF.

The V gene is TRBV2, the J gene TRBJ2-4; 10 bases line up with TRBD1. This CDR3 is 18 amino acids long. Germline V gives CDR1 SNHLY, CDR2 FYNNEI. The V segment lost 4 bases and the J segment 1 base; nucleotides outside the gene matches: 10. The CDR3 DNA reads TGTGCCAGCAGTGTCCCGGGACAGGGGACGCCGGCCAAAAACATTCAGTACTTC. As protein: CASSVPGQGTPAKNIQYF.